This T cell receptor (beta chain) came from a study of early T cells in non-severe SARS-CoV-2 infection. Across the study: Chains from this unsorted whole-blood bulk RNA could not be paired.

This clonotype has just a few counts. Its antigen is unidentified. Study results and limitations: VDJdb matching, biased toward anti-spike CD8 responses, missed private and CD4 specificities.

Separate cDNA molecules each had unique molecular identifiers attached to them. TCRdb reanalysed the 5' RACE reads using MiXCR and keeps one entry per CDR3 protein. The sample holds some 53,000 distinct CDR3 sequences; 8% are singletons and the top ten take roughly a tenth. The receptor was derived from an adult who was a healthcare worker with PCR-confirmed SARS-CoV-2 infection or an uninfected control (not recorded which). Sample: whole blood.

The CDR3 sequence: CASSRRLAGSTDTQYF. For the CDR3, the DNA is TGCGCCAGCAGCCGTCGACTAGCGGGGTCCACAGATACGCAGTATTTT. The rearrangement uses TRBV5-1 and TRBJ2-3; 11 nucleotides line up with TRBD2. CDR3 length: 16 residues. With V trimmed by 4 bases and J by 2 bases, 6 bases remained unmatched. The V gene's germline CDR1 is SGHRS and CDR2 YFSETQ.